This T cell receptor beta chain derives from a study of blood T cells in healthy people across ages (dated by TCRdb to about 2015). Regarding the complete study: In model experiments, template switching captured roughly one uniquely barcoded TCR beta cDNA molecule for every two T cells. The study measured age-related changes in TCR beta repertoire diversity using deep sequencing normalized with unique cDNA molecular identifiers. Four age groups were formed from the donors: young (average roughly 15 years), middle-aged (approximately 42), aged (about 62) and long-lived (less than 85). Donors of different ages were randomly distributed across sequencing lanes to avoid experimental bias. For two donors (one aged 18 to 30 and one aged 80 or older), the study analyzed two additional independent replicas of 1 million unique cDNA reads from the same blood draw.

There are a few counts of this clonotype. The antigen it recognizes is unknown. Per-base quality was not reported, and no clone a single base away is much larger than it. The CDR3 holds 14 amino acids from the cysteine to the phenylalanine. Only the CDR3 part of the read is kept: 42 bases, read in frame from the first base. V is clipped by 4 bases and J by 0 bases, and the sequence between their germline boundaries is 9 bases long. CDR1 and CDR2, per the germline V gene, are SGHRS and YFSETQ. Systemically healthy Caucasian individuals from Russia, over 30 in total and aged roughly 6 to 95 years, were included as donors. Each donor gave 8 to 10 milliliters of peripheral blood, drawn into EDTA-treated Vacutainer tubes. PBMCs were isolated by Ficoll-Paque density-gradient centrifugation, with at least 6 million obtained per sample. Total RNA, at least 5 micrograms per sample, was extracted from PBMCs with Trizol reagent. For every donor, flow cytometry on a PBMC aliquot measured the percentage of naive CD45RAhigh/CD27high T cells.

Library creation used 5' RACE. TCRdb shows the sequencer as Illumina HiSeq 2500. A second PCR of about 7 to 12 cycles was performed with a sample-barcoded 5' primer and a J-beta primer mix. Each TCR beta cDNA molecule received a unique molecular identifier from a template-switch 5' adaptor carrying 12 random nucleotides. At least 2.5 million CDR3-containing paired-end reads were obtained from each sample. The Mint cDNA synthesis kit, primed by a TRBC-specific oligonucleotide, was used to synthesize first-strand cDNA from all RNA. Following uracil-DNA glycosylase treatment, all cDNA underwent a first 18-cycle PCR with the universal primers M1SS and BC2_uni_R. Processing in the source paper ran as follows. Normalization of each sample was performed by random selection of 1 million high-quality reads, each carrying a distinct molecular identifier. Instead of being binned into consensus sequences, reads with shared molecular identifiers were discarded. MiTCR, run with a Q25 quality threshold and the strictest error-elimination algorithm, handled CDR3 identification, clonotype clustering and error correction. A nonparametric unseen species model with Euler transformation was used to estimate lower-bound total TCR beta diversity. Through fastp at Q25 and MiXCR, TCRdb rebuilt clones from the public reads, retaining in-frame beta chains. Every entry covers one CDR3 protein and lists the most common genes and DNA from its rows. None of the V and J calls come from the authors' own analysis; TCRdb made them. The sample data list 1.5 million to 1.9 million distinct CDR3 sequences, and 35% to 45% of these were observed just once. The ten largest clones capture just over 4% of the sample.

What the work shows at the level of the full study, not this receptor alone: Observed TCR beta diversity per million T cells fell roughly linearly with age, and a significant reduction was already apparent by age roughly 40. Compared with the aged group, the long-lived group had more naive CD4+ T cells, fewer expanded clones and increased TCR diversity, a pattern suggesting age selection. Donor CMV infection status was unknown, potentially confounding age-related changes in expanded clonotypes. Estimates of total diversity from one million sequenced T cells were regarded as lower bounds and underestimates. There was a strong correlation between observed TCR beta diversity and the percentage of naive T cells measured by flow cytometry. Conclusive comparison of naive and antigen-experienced compartments was prevented by the profiling of bulk unsorted PBMCs.

The chain couples TRBV5-1 to TRBJ2-3, with the D gene not clear enough to name. The specimen sequenced was blood. The receptor was derived from a young woman in good health. The CDR3: CASSPIVSTDTQYF. Read as DNA, the sequence is TGCGCCAGCAGCCCTATCGTCAGCACAGATACGCAGTATTTT.